What follows are 19 T cell receptor beta chains derived from one specimen sequenced in a study of T cells after yellow fever vaccination (dated by TCRdb to between 2019 and 2020). The sample's treatment or condition label is to be understood as: live attenuated yellow fever vaccine strain. Library preparation was by 5' RACE. The data were produced on an Illumina HiSeq 2500. TCRdb trimmed the raw reads at Q25, called clones with MiXCR and kept productive beta chains. Rows matching on CDR3 protein sequence are summarized as one entry with the most common DNA and genes. The sample table lists some 120,000 distinct CDR3 sequences, approximately 8.4% of them with a count of one. The leading ten clones occupy about 25% of the sample. The sample was CD8+ T cells sorted from PBMCs, taken 45 days after the yellow fever booster vaccination. All receptors derive from a man aged 25 to 45 who received the YFV17D yellow fever vaccine.

Ten or more counts support this clonotype. This chain links TRBV10-2 with TRBJ2-3; 11 bases match TRBD2. V was pared by 7 bases and J by 2 bases, with 2 bases of the junction left unmatched. The CDR3 is made up of 14 amino acids. In germline, CDR1 is WSHSY, CDR2 SAAADI. The CDR3 region is CASNSGRVTDTQYF. DNA of the CDR3: TGCGCCAGCAATAGCGGGAGGGTCACAGATACGCAGTATTTT.

Only one count was recorded for this clonotype. A read error may explain this, as a much larger clone is one base away. V gene TRBV15 combines with J gene TRBJ2-5, with D possibly matching TRBD2 (6 bases). V lost 4 bases and J lost 4, with 13 bases in between. Germline values: CDR1 LNHNV, CDR2 YYDKDF (reference sequence). The CDR3 covers 14 residues. CDR3 sequence: CATSNRGNAETQYF. The DNA of the CDR3 is TGTGCCACCAGCAACCGCGGGAACGCAGAGACCCAGTACTTC.

This clonotype showed up many times. V and J are TRBV7-2 and TRBJ2-3; 10 bases match TRBD2. V lost 3 bases, J lost 5 bases, and 5 bases stayed unmatched. Germline assignment: CDR1 SGHTA and CDR2 FQGNSA. The CDR3 is 15 residues long. CDR3 region: CASSFLAGGGDTQYF. CDR3 DNA: TGTGCCAGCAGCTTTTTAGCGGGAGGCGGAGATACGCAGTATTTT.

This clonotype was seen ten or more times. J is TRBJ2-3 and V is TRBV20-1, with D perhaps TRBD1 or TRBD2 (5 bases each). Germline loops: CDR1 DFQATT, CDR2 SNEGSKA (reference sequence). The CDR3 is 14 residues long. Trimming removed 6 bases from V and 4 bases from J, with 17 bases in between. CDR3 coding DNA: TGCAGTGCCAGATTTTCGGGACGTCCAGATACGCAGTATTTT. Its translation is CSARFSGRPDTQYF.

This clonotype occurred a few times. V and J are TRBV6-1 and TRBJ2-4; no reliable D call. With 7 bases removed from V and 3 bases from J, the gap between germline ends came to 10 bases. There are 13 residues in the CDR3. The germline CDR1 and CDR2 sequences are MNHNS and SASEGT. This CDR3 is CASTGVDKNIQYF. The CDR3 nucleotides read TGTGCCAGCACCGGTGTGGACAAAAACATTCAGTACTTC.

This clonotype was observed at least ten times. The chain links TRBV7-9 to TRBJ2-3; weak D call: TRBD2 (6 bases). The V gene lost 8 bases and the J gene lost 5 bases, with 11 bases spanning the gap. CDR3 length: 12 residues. The germline CDR1 and CDR2 sequences are SEHNR and FQNEAQ (reference sequence). DNA of the CDR3: TGTGCCAGCGGGAGGCGTCAAGATACGCAGTATTTT. Amino acids: CASGRRQDTQYF.

This clonotype was recorded at least ten times. This chain connects TRBV29-1 to TRBJ2-1; 8 bases line up with TRBD1. The CDR3 loop spans 11 amino acids. Trimming cost V 6 bases and J 10 bases; bases outside gene matches: 5. From germline, CDR1 is SQVTM and CDR2 ANQGSEA. The CDR3 bases are TGCAGCGTCGGTAGACAGGGGGAGCAGTTCTTC. It translates to CSVGRQGEQFF.

This clonotype was seen ten or more times. The V gene is TRBV29-1, the J gene TRBJ2-1, with a weak D call TRBD1 (5 bases). Trimming removed 7 bases from V and 10 bases from J, with 14 bases in between. Germline V lookup: CDR1 SQVTM, CDR2 ANQGSEA. The CDR3 covers 11 residues. CDR3 protein: CSGGPSDEQFF. CDR3 DNA: TGCAGCGGGGGCCCCAGCGACGAGCAGTTCTTC.

This clonotype was detected a few times. The J gene is TRBJ2-7, the V gene TRBV7-8, with D perhaps given as TRBD1 or TRBD2 (5 bases each). Germline V lookup: CDR1 SGHVS, CDR2 FQNEAQ. This CDR3 is built from 14 residues. V gave up 5 bases and J gave up 5 bases, with 16 bases separating them. The CDR3 region has the DNA TGTGCCAGCAGCCCCAACGCAGGGACCGACGAGCAGTACTTC. Translating gives CASSPNAGTDEQYF.

This clonotype was observed at least ten times. The chain has TRBV7-9 and TRBJ2-7; TRBD1 or TRBD2 may be the D gene (5 bases each). The CDR3 loop spans 16 amino acids. Trimming pared 5 bases from V and 0 bases from J, leaving 17 bases between. Germline V gives CDR1 SEHNR, CDR2 FQNEAQ (reference sequence). CDR3 protein: CASSDEGPITSYEQYF. The CDR3 nucleotides read TGTGCCAGCAGCGACGAGGGACCCATCACCTCCTACGAGCAGTACTTC. Variable domain in full (rest from reference TRBV7-9 and TRBJ2-7): DTGVSQNPRHKITKRGQNVTFRCDPISEHNRLYWYRQTLGQGPEFLTYFQNEAQLEKSRLLSDRFSAERPKGSFSTLEIQRTEQGDSAMYLCASSDEGPITSYEQYFGPGTRLTVT.

In this sample, this clonotype turned up many times. V and J are TRBV7-6 and TRBJ2-5; 9 bases are shared with TRBD1. The germline gives CDR1 SGHVS, CDR2 FNYEAQ. The length of the CDR3 is 16 residues. The V and J ends lost 5 bases and 4 bases, in that order; junction bases with no gene match: 11. CDR3 in amino acids: CASSLPDRGIRETQYF. DNA of the CDR3: TGTGCCAGCAGCCTCCCCGACAGGGGGATACGAGAGACCCAGTACTTC.

The chain recombines TRBV7-9 with TRBJ2-1; no reliable D call. V shed 2 bases and J shed 0 bases, with 8 bases lying between them. The germline gives CDR1 SEHNR, CDR2 FQNEAQ (reference sequence). This CDR3 comprises 15 residues. This chain's CDR3 is CASSLLPSSYNEQFF. As DNA, the CDR3 is TGTGCCAGCAGCTTATTGCCTAGCTCCTACAATGAGCAGTTCTTC.

V is TRBV30 and J is TRBJ2-3, with D possibly TRBD2 on 6 matching bases. Trimming removed 4 bases at V and 2 bases at J, with 10 bases between. The CDR3 contains 13 residues. Germline values: CDR1 GTSNPN, CDR2 SVGIG (reference sequence). The CDR3 here is CAWKEGNTDTQYF. The DNA of the CDR3 is TGTGCCTGGAAGGAGGGGAACACAGATACGCAGTATTTT. Looking up the rest from reference TRBV30 and TRBJ2-3 gives the full variable domain: SQTIHQWPATLVQPVGSPLSLECTVEGTSNPNLYWYRQAAGRGLQLLFYSVGIGQISSEVPQNLSASRPQDRQFILSSKKLLLSDSGFYLCAWKEGNTDTQYFGPGTRLTVL.

The table lists this clonotype with many counts. The V gene is TRBV20-1, the J gene TRBJ2-5, with TRBD2 as a possible D gene (5 bases). With 6 bases removed from V and 5 bases from J, the gap between germline ends came to 10 bases. The CDR3 sequence is 11 residues long. The V gene's germline CDR1 is DFQATT and CDR2 SNEGSKA (reference sequence). The CDR3 nucleotides read TGCAGTGCCAGCCAGCGGGAGACCCAGTACTTC. It yields the protein CSASQRETQYF.

The V and J genes are TRBV13 and TRBJ2-2; no definite D call. Between the trimmed V and J ends, which lost 0 bases and 8 bases, there was a span of 13 bases. This CDR3 has 15 amino acids. Germline CDR1 PRHDT, CDR2 FYEKMQ (reference sequence). CDR3 in amino acids: CASSLGPTSEGELFF. The CDR3 nucleotides read TGTGCCAGCAGCTTAGGGCCCACCTCTGAAGGGGAGCTGTTTTTT.

Notes on this clonotype: A much bigger clone sits one base away, suggesting this may be a read error. The genes are TRBV20-1 and TRBJ2-1, with no clear D. Trimming removed 1 base from V and 7 bases from J, with 14 bases in between. The CDR3 covers 14 residues. Germline CDR1 is DFQATT and CDR2 is SNEGSKA (reference sequence). CDR3 loop: CSARGGDQTNEQFF. The CDR3 DNA follows: TGCAGTGCTAGAGGCGGTGATCAGACGAATGAGCAGTTCTTC.

This clonotype has ten or more counts. The chain recombines TRBV28 with TRBJ2-7; no reliable D call. This CDR3 has 14 residues. The V end lost 2 bases, the J end lost 2 bases, and 10 bases lay between the germline ends. Per the germline V gene, CDR1 is MDHEN and CDR2 is SYDVKM. In nucleotides, the CDR3 is TGTGCCAGCAGTTTAAATTTGGACGCCTACGAGCAGTACTTC. Amino acid sequence: CASSLNLDAYEQYF. The variable domain in full, with the rest retrieved from reference TRBV28 and TRBJ2-7, is DVKVTQSSRYLVKRTGEKVFLECVQDMDHENMFWYRQDPGLGLRLIYFSYDVKMKEKGDIPEGYSVSREKKERFSLILESASTNQTSMYLCASSLNLDAYEQYFGPGTRLTVT.

This clonotype was observed many times. The rearrangement uses TRBV20-1 and TRBJ2-7, with D perhaps matching TRBD2 (6 bases). The ends were cut back, 3 bases at V and 0 bases at J, with 12 bases in the middle. The CDR3 covers 14 residues. Germline loops: CDR1 DFQATT, CDR2 SNEGSKA (reference sequence). Here the CDR3 DNA reads TGCAGTGCTAGGTCTCCGGGACTCTCCTACGAGCAGTACTTC. As protein: CSARSPGLSYEQYF.

The sample holds many counts of this clonotype. The V and J genes are TRBV11-2 and TRBJ2-7; tentative D call: TRBD2 (5 bases). The germline gives CDR1 SGHAT, CDR2 FQNNGV. The ends were cut back, 3 bases at V and 3 bases at J, with 12 bases in the middle. The CDR3 has 14 residues. The CDR3 sequence: CASSLLAGVYEQYF. The CDR3 region has the DNA TGTGCCAGCAGCTTGTTGGCCGGGGTCTACGAGCAGTACTTC. Filled out from reference TRBV11-2 and TRBJ2-7, the complete variable domain reads EAGVAQSPRYKIIEKRQSVAFWCNPISGHATLYWYQQILGQGPKLLIQFQNNGVVDDSQLPKDRFSAERLKGVDSTLKIQPAKLEDSAVYLCASSLLAGVYEQYFGPGTRLTVT.